This T cell receptor (beta chain) was sequenced for a study of human T cells and chemical hapten exposure. As for the study in general: Patients received weekly diphenylcyclopropenone doses to the scalp throughout the approximately 23-week study. Findings and caveats of the study: TCRs above 1 in 1000 frequency did not change with DPC sensitization.

This CDR3 contains 18 residues. The V gene's germline CDR1 is SGHTA and CDR2 FQGTGA. Trimming at V came to 2 bases and at J to 2 bases, leaving 8 bases not matched to a gene. TCRdb called the RACE reads again in MiXCR, with one record for every CDR3 protein. The sample yields 85,000 to 100,000 distinct CDR3 sequences, 11% seen once. The time point: patch test 2, 6 weeks after DPC sensitization. Noted treatment: therapeutic diphenylcyclopropenone sensitization with weekly scalp DPC. This clonotype was recorded a few times. As yet, its antigen is unknown. The TCR sequence derives from a man aged 35 to 55 with alopecia areata. Some clones in this sample may be carry-over from other donors' samples. Material: whole blood, obtained in connection with sensitization to the hapten diphenylcyclopropenone (DPC). This rearrangement joins TRBV7-3 to TRBJ2-6, with 8 bases matching TRBD1. DNA of the CDR3: TGTGCCAGCAGCTTATTTGGGCCAGGGGGCCCTGGGGCCAACGTCCTGACTTTC. Protein: CASSLFGPGGPGANVLTF.